The clone carrying this T cell receptor (beta chain) showed up just a few times. Its specificity is unknown. TCRdb recomputed calls from the RT-PCR reads with MiXCR, one row per CDR3 protein. The sample lists 500,000 to 600,000 distinct CDR3 sequences; approximately 12% were seen once. This sample was taken from a study of response to subunit inactivated influenza vaccine. Whole-study results and caveats: Authors suggested each seasonal flu vaccination may recruit only limited numbers of new T cells.

From germline, CDR1 is MGHRA and CDR2 YSYEKL. The CDR3 is made up of 15 amino acids. Trimming cost V 0 bases and J 1 base, with 7 bases left between them. V and J are TRBV4-1 and TRBJ1-5; unclear D gene. Material: PBMCs from blood, obtained on the day of vaccination. The sequence was obtained from a man aged 45-60 years who received an inactivated influenza vaccine. The CDR3 bases are TGCGCCAGCAGCCAAGACTCGCGGAGCAATCAGCCCCAGCATTTT. It encodes CASSQDSRSNQPQHF.